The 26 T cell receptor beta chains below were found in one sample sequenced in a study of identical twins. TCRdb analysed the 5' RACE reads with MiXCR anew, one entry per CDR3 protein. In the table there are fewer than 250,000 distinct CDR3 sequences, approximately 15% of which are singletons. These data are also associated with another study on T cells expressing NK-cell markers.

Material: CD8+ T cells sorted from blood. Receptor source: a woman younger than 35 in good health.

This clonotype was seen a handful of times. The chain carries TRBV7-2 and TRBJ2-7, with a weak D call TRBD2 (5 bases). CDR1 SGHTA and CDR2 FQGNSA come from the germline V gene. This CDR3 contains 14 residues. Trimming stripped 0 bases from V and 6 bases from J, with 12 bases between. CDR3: CASSLARGGSEQYF. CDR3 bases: TGTGCCAGCAGCTTAGCTCGGGGTGGTAGCGAGCAGTACTTC.

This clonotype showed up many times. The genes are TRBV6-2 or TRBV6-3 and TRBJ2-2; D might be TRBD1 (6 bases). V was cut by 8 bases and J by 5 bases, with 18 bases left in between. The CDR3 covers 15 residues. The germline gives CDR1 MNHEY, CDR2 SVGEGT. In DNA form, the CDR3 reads TGTGCCAGCGCATCCGGGACAACGTCGACCGGGGAGCTGTTTTTT. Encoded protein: CASASGTTSTGELFF.

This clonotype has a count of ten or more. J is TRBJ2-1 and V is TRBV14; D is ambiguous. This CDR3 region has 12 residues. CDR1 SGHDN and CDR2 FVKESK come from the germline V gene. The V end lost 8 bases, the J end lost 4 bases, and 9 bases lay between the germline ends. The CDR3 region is CASGPVYNEQFF. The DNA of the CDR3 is TGTGCCAGCGGCCCAGTATACAATGAGCAGTTCTTC.

CDR3 in DNA: TGTGCCAGCAGCTCCGCCGGGACATCAAACAATGAGCAGTTCTTC. Its translation is CASSSAGTSNNEQFF. The rearrangement links TRBV13 to TRBJ2-1; perhaps TRBD1 as D (6 bases). V lost 4 bases and J lost 5, with 15 bases in between. CDR1 and CDR2 from the germline V gene are PRHDT and FYEKMQ (reference sequence). CDR3 length equals 15 residues.

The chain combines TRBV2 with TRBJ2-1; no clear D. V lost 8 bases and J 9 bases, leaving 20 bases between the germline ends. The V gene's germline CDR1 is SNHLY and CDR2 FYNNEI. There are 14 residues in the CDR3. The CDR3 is CASEYPGPSGEQFF. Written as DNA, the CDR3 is TGTGCCAGCGAATACCCAGGTCCGTCCGGTGAGCAGTTCTTC. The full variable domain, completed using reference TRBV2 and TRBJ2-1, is EPEVTQTPSHQVTQMGQEVILRCVPISNHLYFYWYRQILGQKVEFLVSFYNNEISEKSEIFDDQFSVERPDGSNFTLKIRSTKLEDSAMYFCASEYPGPSGEQFFGPGTRLTVL.

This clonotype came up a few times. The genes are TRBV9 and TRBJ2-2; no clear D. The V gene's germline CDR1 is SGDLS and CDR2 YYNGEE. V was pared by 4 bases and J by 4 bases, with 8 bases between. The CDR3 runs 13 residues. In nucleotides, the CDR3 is TGTGCCAGCAGCCCACTTACCACCGGGGAGCTGTTTTTT. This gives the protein CASSPLTTGELFF.

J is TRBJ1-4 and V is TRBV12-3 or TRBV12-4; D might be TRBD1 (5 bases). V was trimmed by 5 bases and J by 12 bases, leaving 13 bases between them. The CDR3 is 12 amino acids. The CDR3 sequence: CASSAGGNELFF. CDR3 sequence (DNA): TGTGCCAGCAGTGCCGGGGGAAACGAACTGTTTTTT.

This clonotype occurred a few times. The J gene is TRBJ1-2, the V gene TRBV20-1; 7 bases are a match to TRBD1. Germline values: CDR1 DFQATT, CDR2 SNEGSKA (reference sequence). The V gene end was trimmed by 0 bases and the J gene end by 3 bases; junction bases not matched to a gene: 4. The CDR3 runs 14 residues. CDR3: CSARDPDRDYGYTF. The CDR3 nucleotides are TGCAGTGCTAGAGATCCCGACAGGGACTATGGCTACACCTTC.

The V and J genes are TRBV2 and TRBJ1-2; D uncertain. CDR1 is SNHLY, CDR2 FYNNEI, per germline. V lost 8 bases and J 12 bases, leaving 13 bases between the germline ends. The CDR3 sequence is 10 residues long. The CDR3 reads CASRTDVHTF. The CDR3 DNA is TGTGCCAGCCGTACGGATGTGCACACCTTC.

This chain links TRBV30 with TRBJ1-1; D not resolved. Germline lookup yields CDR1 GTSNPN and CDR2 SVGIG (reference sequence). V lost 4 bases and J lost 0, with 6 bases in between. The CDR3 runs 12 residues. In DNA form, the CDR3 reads TGTGCCTGGAATCAGTTGAACACTGAAGCTTTCTTT. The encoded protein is CAWNQLNTEAFF.

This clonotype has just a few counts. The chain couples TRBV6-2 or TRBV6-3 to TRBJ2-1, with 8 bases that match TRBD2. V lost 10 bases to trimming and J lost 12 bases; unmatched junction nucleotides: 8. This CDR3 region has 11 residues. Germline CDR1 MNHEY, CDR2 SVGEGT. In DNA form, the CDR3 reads TGTGCCACAGGCGAAGCGGGAGTGCAGTTCTTC. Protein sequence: CATGEAGVQFF.

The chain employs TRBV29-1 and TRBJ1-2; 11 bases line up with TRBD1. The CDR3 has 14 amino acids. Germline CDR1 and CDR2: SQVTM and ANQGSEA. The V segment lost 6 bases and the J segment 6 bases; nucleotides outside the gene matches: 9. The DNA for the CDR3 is TGCAGCGTCGGGCTCAGGACAGGGGGCCATGGCTACACCTTC. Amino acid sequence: CSVGLRTGGHGYTF.

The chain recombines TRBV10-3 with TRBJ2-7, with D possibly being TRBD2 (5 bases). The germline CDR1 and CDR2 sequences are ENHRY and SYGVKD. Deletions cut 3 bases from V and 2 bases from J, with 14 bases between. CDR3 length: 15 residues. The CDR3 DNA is TGTGCCATCAGTGACCCCGGGGTAATCACCTACGAGCAGTACTTC. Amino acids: CAISDPGVITYEQYF.

The CDR3 DNA sequence: TGCAGTGGGGCGGGCCCTGATACGCAGTATTTT. Its translation: CSGAGPDTQYF. The chain carries TRBV20-1 and TRBJ2-3; possibly TRBD2 for D (5 bases). Germline assignment: CDR1 DFQATT and CDR2 SNEGSKA (reference sequence). The CDR3 has 11 amino acids. V lost 7 bases and J 6 bases, leaving 11 bases between the germline ends.

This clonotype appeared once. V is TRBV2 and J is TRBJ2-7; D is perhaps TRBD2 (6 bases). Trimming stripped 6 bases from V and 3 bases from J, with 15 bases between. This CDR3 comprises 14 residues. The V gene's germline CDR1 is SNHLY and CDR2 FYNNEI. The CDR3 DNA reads TGTGCCAGCAGGGAGGGTGGATCTTACTACGAGCAGTACTTC. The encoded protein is CASREGGSYYEQYF.

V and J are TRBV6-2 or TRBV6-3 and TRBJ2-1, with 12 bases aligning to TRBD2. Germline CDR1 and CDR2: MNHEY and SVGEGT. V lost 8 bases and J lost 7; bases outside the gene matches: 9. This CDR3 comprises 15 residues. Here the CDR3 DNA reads TGTGCCAGCGCAAAACTAGCGGGGGGATTTAATGAGCAGTTCTTC. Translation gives CASAKLAGGFNEQFF.

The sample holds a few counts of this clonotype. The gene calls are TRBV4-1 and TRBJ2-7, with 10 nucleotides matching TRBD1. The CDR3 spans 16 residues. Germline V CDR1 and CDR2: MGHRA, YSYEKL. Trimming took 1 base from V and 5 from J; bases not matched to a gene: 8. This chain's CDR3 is CASSQVGRDRGDEQYF. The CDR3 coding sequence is TGCGCCAGCAGCCAAGTCGGCCGGGACAGGGGAGACGAGCAGTACTTC.

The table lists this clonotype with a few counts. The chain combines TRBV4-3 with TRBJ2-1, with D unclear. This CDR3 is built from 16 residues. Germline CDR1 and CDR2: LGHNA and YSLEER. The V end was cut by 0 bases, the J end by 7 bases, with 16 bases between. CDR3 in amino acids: CASSQDNLAGWNEQFF. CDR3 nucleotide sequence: TGCGCCAGCAGCCAAGATAATCTGGCAGGATGGAATGAGCAGTTCTTC.

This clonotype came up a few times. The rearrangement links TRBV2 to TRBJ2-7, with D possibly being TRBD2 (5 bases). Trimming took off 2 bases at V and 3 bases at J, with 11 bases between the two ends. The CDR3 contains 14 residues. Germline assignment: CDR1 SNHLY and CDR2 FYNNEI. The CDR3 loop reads CASSESSLNYEQYF. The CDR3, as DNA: TGTGCCAGCAGTGAATCTAGCCTTAACTACGAGCAGTACTTC.

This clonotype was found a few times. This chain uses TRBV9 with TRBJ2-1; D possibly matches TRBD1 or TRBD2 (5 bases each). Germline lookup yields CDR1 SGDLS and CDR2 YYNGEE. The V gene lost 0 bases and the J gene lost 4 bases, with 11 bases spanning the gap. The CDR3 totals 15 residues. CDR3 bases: TGTGCCAGCAGCGTAGGAGGGGCCAAGTACAATGAGCAGTTCTTC. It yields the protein CASSVGGAKYNEQFF.

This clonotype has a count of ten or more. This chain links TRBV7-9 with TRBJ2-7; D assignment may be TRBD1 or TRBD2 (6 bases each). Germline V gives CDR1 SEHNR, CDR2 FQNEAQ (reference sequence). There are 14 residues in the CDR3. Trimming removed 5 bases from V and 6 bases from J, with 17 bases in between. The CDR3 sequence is CASSAEGVLGEQYF. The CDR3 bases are TGTGCCAGCAGCGCGGAGGGGGTCTTGGGCGAGCAGTACTTC.

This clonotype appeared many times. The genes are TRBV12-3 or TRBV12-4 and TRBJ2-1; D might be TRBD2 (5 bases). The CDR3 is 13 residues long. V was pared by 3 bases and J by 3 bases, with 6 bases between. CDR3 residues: CASSFRGYNEQFF. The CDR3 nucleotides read TGTGCCAGCAGTTTTCGGGGCTACAATGAGCAGTTCTTC.

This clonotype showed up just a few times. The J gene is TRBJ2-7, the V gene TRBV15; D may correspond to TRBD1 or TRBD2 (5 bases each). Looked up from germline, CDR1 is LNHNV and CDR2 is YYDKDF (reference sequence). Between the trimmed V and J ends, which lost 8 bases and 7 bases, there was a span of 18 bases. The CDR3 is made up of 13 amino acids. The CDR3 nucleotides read TGTGCCACCTCTGACAGCTTGTCGGGGGAGCAGTACTTC. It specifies CATSDSLSGEQYF.

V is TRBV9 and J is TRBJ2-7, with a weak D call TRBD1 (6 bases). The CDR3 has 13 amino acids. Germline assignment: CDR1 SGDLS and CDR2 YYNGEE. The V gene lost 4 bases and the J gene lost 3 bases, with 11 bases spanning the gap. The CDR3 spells CASSPGTNYEQYF. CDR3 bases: TGTGCCAGCAGCCCCGGGACAAACTACGAGCAGTACTTC.

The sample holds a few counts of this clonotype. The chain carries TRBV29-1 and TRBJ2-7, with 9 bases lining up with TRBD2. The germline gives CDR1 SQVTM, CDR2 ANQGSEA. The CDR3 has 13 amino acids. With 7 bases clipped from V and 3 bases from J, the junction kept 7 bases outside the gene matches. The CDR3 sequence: CSARTSDSYEQYF. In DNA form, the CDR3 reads TGCAGCGCTCGGACTAGCGATAGCTACGAGCAGTACTTC.

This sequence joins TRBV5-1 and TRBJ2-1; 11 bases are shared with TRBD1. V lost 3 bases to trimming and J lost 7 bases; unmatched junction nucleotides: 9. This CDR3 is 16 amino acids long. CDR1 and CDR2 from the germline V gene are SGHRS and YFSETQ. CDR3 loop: CASSWPRTGGGNEQFF. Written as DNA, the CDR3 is TGCGCCAGCAGCTGGCCTCGGACAGGGGGCGGGAATGAGCAGTTCTTC. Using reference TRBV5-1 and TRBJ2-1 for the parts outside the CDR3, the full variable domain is KAGVTQTPRYLIKTRGQQVTLSCSPISGHRSVSWYQQTPGQGLQFLFEYFSETQRNKGNFPGRFSGRQFSNSRSEMNVSTLELGDSALYLCASSWPRTGGGNEQFFGPGTRLTVL.